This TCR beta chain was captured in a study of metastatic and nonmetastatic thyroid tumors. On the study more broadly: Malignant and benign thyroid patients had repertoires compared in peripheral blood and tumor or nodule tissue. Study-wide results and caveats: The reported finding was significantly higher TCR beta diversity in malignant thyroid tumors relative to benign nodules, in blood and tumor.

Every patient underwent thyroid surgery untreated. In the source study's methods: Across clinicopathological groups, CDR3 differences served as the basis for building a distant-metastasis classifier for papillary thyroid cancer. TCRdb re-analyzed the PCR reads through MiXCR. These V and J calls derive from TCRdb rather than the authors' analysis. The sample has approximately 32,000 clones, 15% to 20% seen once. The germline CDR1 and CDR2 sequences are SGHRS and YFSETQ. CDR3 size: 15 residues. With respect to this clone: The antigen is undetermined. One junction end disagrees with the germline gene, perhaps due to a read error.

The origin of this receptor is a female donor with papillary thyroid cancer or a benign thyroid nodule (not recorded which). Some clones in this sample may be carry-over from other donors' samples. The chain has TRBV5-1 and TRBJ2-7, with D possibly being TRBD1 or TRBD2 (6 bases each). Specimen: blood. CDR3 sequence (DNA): TGCGCCAGCAGCTGGGGGGAACCAGGGGATGGGGAGCACTACTTC. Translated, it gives CASSWGEPGDGEHYF.